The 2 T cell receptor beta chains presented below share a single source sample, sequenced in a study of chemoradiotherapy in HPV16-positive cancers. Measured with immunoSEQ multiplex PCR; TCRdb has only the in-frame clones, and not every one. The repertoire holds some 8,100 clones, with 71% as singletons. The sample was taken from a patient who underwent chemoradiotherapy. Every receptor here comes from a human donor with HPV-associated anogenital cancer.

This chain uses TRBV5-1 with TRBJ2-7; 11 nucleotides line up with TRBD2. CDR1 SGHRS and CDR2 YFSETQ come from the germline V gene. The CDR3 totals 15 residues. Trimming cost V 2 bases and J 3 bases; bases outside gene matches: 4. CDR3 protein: CASSFTSGGLYEQYF. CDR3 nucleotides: TGCGCCAGCAGCTTTACTAGCGGGGGTCTCTACGAGCAGTACTTC.

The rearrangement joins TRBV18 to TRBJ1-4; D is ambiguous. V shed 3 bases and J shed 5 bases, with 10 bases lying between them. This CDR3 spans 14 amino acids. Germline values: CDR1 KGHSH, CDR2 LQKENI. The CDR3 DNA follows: TGTGCCAGCTCACCCGGAATGGGCAATGAAAAACTGTTTTTT. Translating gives CASSPGMGNEKLFF.